This T cell receptor beta chain came from a study of radiotherapy plus CTLA-4 blockade in lung cancer (dated by TCRdb to the late 2010s). Looking at the study overall: Objective responses were observed in 15% to 20% of enrolled patients, and disease control was achieved in around 30%.

The study evaluated CTLA-4 blockade (ipilimumab) given together with focal radiation therapy in patients who had chemo-refractory metastatic non-small-cell lung cancer. Libraries were prepared through the immunoSEQ multiplex PCR assay. Imported from immuneACCESS, the table was reduced by TCRdb to in-frame sequences with V and J called. These copies leave out some clones; in studies compared against another copy, an unresolved V gene accounts for under half, and the cause of the remainder is not known. Counted in this sample were more than 90,000 clones; 75% to 80% of them appeared once. The ten largest make up roughly 5.2% of the sample. The CDR3 contains 16 residues, cysteine and phenylalanine counted. CDR3 DNA is the only sequence kept; it has 48 bases, read in frame from the first base. According to the germline V gene (reference sequence), CDR1 reads MNHNY and CDR2 reads SVGAGI. Unmatched junction bases come to 13, with V trimmed by 2 bases and J by 7 bases.

General findings and caveats noted by the study authors: After treatment with radiotherapy and ipilimumab, TCR clones that came from tumors expanded in the peripheral blood. The strongest predictors of response, as reported, were early dynamic changes in blood T cell clones along with a rise in serum interferon-beta after radiation.

In this sample, this clone turned up many times. Its antigen is currently not known. No qualities accompany the bases; no much larger clone lies one base away. This specimen was peripheral blood, taken from a patient treated with radiotherapy plus ipilimumab. The sequence was collected from a human donor with non-small cell lung cancer who had a partial response to radiotherapy plus ipilimumab. The V and J segments used are TRBV6-6 and TRBJ1-1, with TRBD1 identical over 7 junction bases. The CDR3 protein: CASSYPPTGASDEAFF. The DNA is as follows: TGTGCCAGCAGTTACCCACCTACAGGGGCCAGCGATGAAGCTTTCTTT.